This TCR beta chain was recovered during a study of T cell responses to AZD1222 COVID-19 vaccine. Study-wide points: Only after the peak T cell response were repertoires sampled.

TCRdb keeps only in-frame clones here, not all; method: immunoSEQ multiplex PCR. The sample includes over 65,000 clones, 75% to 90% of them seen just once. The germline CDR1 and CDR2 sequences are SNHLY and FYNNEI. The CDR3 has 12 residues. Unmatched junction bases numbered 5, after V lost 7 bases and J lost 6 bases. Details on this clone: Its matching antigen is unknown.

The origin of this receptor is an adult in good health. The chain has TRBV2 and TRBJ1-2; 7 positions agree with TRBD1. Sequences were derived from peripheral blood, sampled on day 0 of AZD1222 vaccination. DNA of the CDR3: TGTGCCAGCAACCGGGACAGAGATGGCTACACCTTC. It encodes CASNRDRDGYTF.